Listed below are T cell receptor beta chains from one sample, sequenced in a study of cytomegalovirus exposure and HLA in healthy donors. Profiled with immunoSEQ multiplex PCR; TCRdb holds only in-frame clones, not every one. Here the sample spans roughly 150,000 clones, roughly 85% being singletons. What was sequenced was PBMCs. Every receptor here comes from a woman in her twenties or thirties in good health and CMV-seronegative. The CDR3 runs from the conserved cysteine through the conserved F or W. A D gene is named only where the DNA matches it firmly. Clone sizes are given selectively: once, few, many, or a class where the clone is expanded.

d_call	v_call	j_call	clone_size	cdr3_aa	cdr3_nt
.	TRBV7-9	TRBJ2-3	.	CASRLRALGVGSTDTQYF	TGTGCCAGCAGATTACGTGCCTTAGGGGTCGGCAGCACAGATACGCAGTATTTT
TRBD1	TRBV5-1	TRBJ1-2	.	CASGRTGLDGYTF	TGCGCCAGCGGACGGACAGGGTTGGATGGCTACACCTTC
.	TRBV30	TRBJ2-2	.	CAWSRLDPALGFFTGELFF	TGTGCCTGGAGCAGGCTTGACCCGGCCCTCGGTTTTTTCACCGGGGAGCTGTTTTTT
.	TRBV21-1	TRBJ1-1	.	CASSNLYATEAFF	TGTGCCAGCAGCAACCTATACGCGACTGAAGCTTTCTTT
.	TRBV5-5	TRBJ2-7	.	CASSPTFYEQYF	TGTGCCAGCAGCCCGACATTCTACGAGCAGTACTTC
.	TRBV4-2	TRBJ2-7	.	CASSQEAGLSYEQYF	TGTGCCAGCAGCCAAGAGGCAGGCCTCTCCTACGAGCAGTACTTC
.	TRBV9	TRBJ1-2	.	CASSVDWAGRYGYTF	TGTGCCAGCAGCGTAGATTGGGCAGGTCGGTATGGCTACACCTTC
.	TRBV15	TRBJ2-1	.	CATSRRTGRLDEQFF	TGTGCCACCAGCCGTAGGACTGGCCGACTTGATGAGCAGTTCTTC
TRBD1	TRBV6-5	TRBJ1-2	.	CASSNGVTGDYGYTF	TGTGCCAGCAGTAACGGGGTTACAGGGGACTATGGCTACACCTTC
.	TRBV5-1	TRBJ1-5	.	CASSLGLGQPQHF	TGCGCCAGCAGCTTGGGATTGGGCCAGCCCCAGCATTTT
.	TRBV6-1	TRBJ1-1	.	CASSEGQMNTEAFF	TGTGCCAGCAGTGAAGGGCAGATGAACACTGAAGCTTTCTTT
TRBD1	TRBV27	TRBJ1-5	few	CASSLGQVNQPQHF	TGTGCCAGCAGTTTGGGACAGGTCAATCAGCCCCAGCATTTT
.	TRBV19	TRBJ2-3	.	CASSRYRGTDTQYF	TGTGCCAGTAGTCGCTATCGGGGGACTGATACGCAGTATTTT
.	TRBV9	TRBJ2-7	.	CASSVGSSYEQYF	TGTGCCAGCAGCGTGGGGAGCTCCTACGAGCAGTACTTC
TRBD1	TRBV27	TRBJ2-7	.	CASRKTGGSHEQYF	TGTGCCAGCAGAAAAACAGGGGGAAGCCACGAGCAGTACTTC
TRBD1	TRBV28	TRBJ1-5	.	CASSPTGTFNQPQHF	TGTGCCAGCAGCCCGACAGGGACCTTCAATCAGCCCCAGCATTTT
.	TRBV6-5	TRBJ2-7	.	CASSLRGGEQYF	TGTGCCAGCAGTTTGCGAGGTGGCGAGCAGTACTTC
.	TRBV6-6	TRBJ1-6	.	CASSYSAGQGNSPLHF	TGTGCCAGCAGTTACTCGGCAGGGCAAGGGAATTCACCCCTCCACTTT
.	TRBV5-1	TRBJ1-1	.	CASATGTTNTEAFF	TGCGCCAGCGCGACCGGGACAACTAACACTGAAGCTTTCTTT
TRBD2	TRBV11-2	TRBJ2-1	.	CASQRGPTYNEQFF	TGTGCCAGCCAGCGGGGGCCAACTTACAATGAGCAGTTCTTC
TRBD2	TRBV27	TRBJ2-7	.	CASSPTSGGYEQYF	TGTGCCAGCAGTCCGACTAGCGGGGGCTACGAGCAGTACTTC
.	TRBV7-2	TRBJ2-1	.	CASSLKNGAYNEQFF	TGTGCCAGCAGCTTAAAAAACGGGGCCTACAATGAGCAGTTCTTC
.	TRBV25-1	TRBJ2-1	.	CASRSRSGSYNEQFF	TGTGCCAGCAGATCAAGATCGGGGTCCTACAATGAGCAGTTCTTC
.	TRBV7-8	TRBJ1-1	.	CASRVTGQNTEAFF	TGTGCCAGCAGAGTCACAGGGCAGAACACTGAAGCTTTCTTT
.	TRBV5-1	TRBJ1-1	.	CASSIGTGMNTEAFF	TGCGCCAGCAGCATTGGAACGGGGATGAACACTGAAGCTTTCTTT
.	TRBV30	TRBJ1-2	.	CAWSDGWGGGYTF	TGTGCCTGGAGTGATGGCTGGGGGGGTGGCTACACCTTC
TRBD1	TRBV7-6	TRBJ1-1	.	CASSPRTGHNTEAFF	TGTGCCAGCAGCCCCCGGACAGGGCATAACACTGAAGCTTTCTTT
.	TRBV4-3	TRBJ2-7	.	CASSQDHGLHEQYF	TGCGCCAGCAGCCAAGATCACGGGTTACACGAGCAGTACTTC
TRBD1	TRBV6-5	TRBJ2-5	.	CASRRDRGPETQYF	TGTGCCAGCAGGAGGGACAGGGGTCCAGAGACCCAGTACTTC
.	TRBV7-9	TRBJ2-7	.	CSSSHSLGQFSYEQYF	TGTTCCAGCAGCCATAGCCTAGGACAGTTCTCCTACGAGCAGTACTTC
.	TRBV27	TRBJ1-1	.	CASSPPGVLEEAFF	TGTGCCAGCAGTCCCCCCGGGGTCCTCGAGGAAGCTTTCTTT
.	TRBV19	TRBJ1-2	.	CASSTNRNYGYTF	TGTGCCAGTAGTACTAACCGAAACTATGGCTACACCTTC
TRBD1	TRBV6-6	TRBJ2-7	.	CASSYSGQGRGEQYF	TGTGCCAGCAGTTACTCGGGACAGGGTCGGGGCGAGCAGTACTTC
.	TRBV18	TRBJ1-5	.	CASSLRGSNQPQHF	TGTGCCAGCTCACTTAGGGGTTCCAATCAGCCCCAGCATTTT
.	TRBV6-1	TRBJ1-1	.	CASSLVAGAFF	TGTGCCAGCAGCCTCGTGGCGGGAGCTTTCTTT
.	TRBV9	TRBJ2-1	.	CASSPRLSGSYNEQFF	TGTGCCAGCAGCCCACGGCTTAGCGGATCCTACAATGAGCAGTTCTTC
TRBD1	TRBV6-1	TRBJ2-7	.	CASTSTGSDEQYF	TGTGCCAGCACCTCGACAGGGAGTGACGAGCAGTACTTC
TRBD1	TRBV6-5	TRBJ1-2	.	CASSLQGLGYTF	TGTGCCAGCAGTTTACAGGGGTTGGGCTACACCTTC
TRBD2	TRBV5-1	TRBJ2-1	few	CASSLAVLAGDEQFF	TGCGCCAGCAGCTTGGCCGTGCTAGCGGGGGATGAGCAGTTCTTC
TRBD1	TRBV9	TRBJ1-1	.	CASSVLQGTEAFF	TGTGCCAGCAGCGTCCTACAGGGGACTGAAGCTTTCTTT
.	TRBV5-1	TRBJ1-3	few	CASSLSITGDSGNTIYF	TGCGCCAGCAGCTTGAGTATTACAGGCGACTCTGGAAACACCATATATTTT
.	TRBV10-2	TRBJ1-1	.	CASSGERWTEAFF	TGCGCCAGCAGTGGAGAGCGGTGGACTGAAGCTTTCTTT
TRBD1	TRBV19	TRBJ1-2	once	CASTQAQSRGQGMEFYGYTF	TGTGCCAGTACCCAAGCTCAGTCGCGTGGACAGGGGATGGAATTCTATGGCTACACCTTC
TRBD1	TRBV4-2	TRBJ2-6	.	CASSHLYPGQGKSSGANVLTF	TGTGCCAGCAGCCACCTATACCCGGGACAGGGGAAAAGCTCTGGGGCCAACGTCCTGACTTTC
.	TRBV6-5	TRBJ2-7	.	CASSFGGSSYEQYF	TGTGCCAGCAGTTTTGGGGGGTCGTCCTACGAGCAGTACTTC
TRBD2	TRBV5-6	TRBJ2-2	once	CASSLVGSGGPTGELFF	TGTGCCAGCAGCTTGGTCGGTAGCGGGGGGCCCACCGGGGAGCTGTTTTTT
TRBD2	TRBV18	TRBJ2-3	.	CASSPKSGGADTQYF	TGTGCCAGCTCACCGAAGAGCGGGGGGGCAGATACGCAGTATTTT
.	TRBV13	TRBJ1-3	.	CASSPGTPSGNTIYF	TGTGCCAGCAGCCCAGGGACACCCTCTGGAAACACCATATATTTT
TRBD2	TRBV6-5	TRBJ2-5	.	CASTVAGGEETQYF	TGTGCCAGCACCGTAGCGGGGGGGGAAGAGACCCAGTACTTC
TRBD2	TRBV6-1	TRBJ2-3	.	CASSDLAGGGPNTDTQYF	TGTGCCAGCAGTGACCTAGCGGGGGGAGGCCCAAACACAGATACGCAGTATTTT
.	TRBV7-9	TRBJ1-1	few	CASSLAGTSLGTEAFF	TGTGCCAGCAGCTTAGCGGGGACATCCTTGGGGACTGAAGCTTTCTTT
.	TRBV28	TRBJ2-2	.	CASSRLAYTGELFF	TGTGCCAGCAGTAGGCTAGCGTACACCGGGGAGCTGTTTTTT
TRBD1	TRBV7-6	TRBJ1-2	.	CASSLGSRGQGISHYGYTF	TGTGCCAGCAGCTTAGGTAGTAGGGGACAGGGTATTTCCCACTATGGCTACACCTTC
.	TRBV27	TRBJ2-1	.	CASIRLRNNEQFF	TGTGCCAGCATTCGCTTGCGAAACAATGAGCAGTTCTTC
TRBD1	TRBV2	TRBJ1-1	.	CASSQAGGGEAFF	TGTGCCAGCAGTCAAGCAGGGGGGGGTGAAGCTTTCTTT
.	TRBV7-2	TRBJ1-1	.	CASSLGGGVDTEAFF	TGTGCCAGCAGCTTGGGGGGGGGTGTGGACACTGAAGCTTTCTTT
.	TRBV6-1	TRBJ1-1	.	CASSNKLNTEAFF	TGTGCCAGCAGTAACAAACTGAACACTGAAGCTTTCTTT
.	TRBV30	TRBJ1-2	.	CAWSVLGGQVDGYTF	TGTGCCTGGAGTGTACTTGGCGGTCAAGTAGATGGCTACACCTTC